This TCR beta chain comes out of a study of T cells in Graves' hyperthyroidism and ophthalmopathy. Germline CDR1 and CDR2: DFQATT and SNEGSKA (reference sequence). This CDR3 region has 16 residues. Trimming shortened V by 0 bases and J by 0 bases, and 11 bases separated the two germline ends. Amplification of TCR beta CDR3 regions used RNA as the template. The TCR CDR3 was amplified in a first-round RT-PCR using the HTBI primer set. TCRdb analysed the multiplex PCR reads with MiXCR anew, one entry per CDR3 protein. The sample contains roughly 580,000 distinct CDR3 sequences, roughly 46% of which appear only once.

Specimen: peripheral blood or thyroid tissue (not recorded which). The sequence was collected from a woman younger than 35 with Graves' hyperthyroidism. This chain uses TRBV20-1 with TRBJ1-4; D not certain. CDR3 nucleotides: TGCAGTGCTAGAGATAGCAGAGACGCAACTAATGAAAAACTGTTTTTT. Amino acids: CSARDSRDATNEKLFF.